These T cell receptor beta chains were read from a single sample in a study of molecular identifiers for immune sequencing clone quantification. TCRdb analysed the PCR reads with MiXCR anew, one entry per CDR3 protein. Of a few hundred thousand distinct CDR3 sequences listed, roughly a quarter are singletons. Sequenced sample: naive CD8+ T cells from blood, with Jurkat cell RNA spiked in. The source of these receptors is a human donor in good health. Some libraries in this study had Jurkat cell RNA spiked in. CDR3s include the opening cysteine and the closing phenylalanine or tryptophan. Fields, in order: J gene, clone size, V gene, CDR3 length, D gene, CDR3 DNA, CDR3 protein. A D gene is named only where the DNA matches it firmly. Clone size, where shown, is once, few, many, or a class for clones that have expanded.

TRBJ2-6 NA TRBV19 18 TRBD1 TGTGCCAGTAGTGCCGGGACAGGGTCCTTCTGGGGGGCCAACGTCCTGACTTTC CASSAGTGSFWGANVLTF
TRBJ2-5 few TRBV7-6 15 TRBD1 TGTGCCAGCAGCTTAGTCGGGACAGGGCATGAGACCCAGTACTTC CASSLVGTGHETQYF
TRBJ1-1 NA TRBV7-9 15 TRBD1 TGTACCAGCAGCCCGATGACAGGGCGTGAGGCTGAAGCTTTCTTT CTSSPMTGREAEAFF
TRBJ2-3 NA TRBV4-3 17 TRBD2 TGCGCCAGCAGCCCCGGGGCTAGCGGGAGGGAAACAGATACGCAGTATTTT CASSPGASGRETDTQYF
TRBJ1-5 many TRBV6-5 15 NA TGTGCCAGCAGTCCCGAACCTAGCGTCAATCAGCCCCAGCATTTT CASSPEPSVNQPQHF
TRBJ2-5 NA TRBV3-1 12 NA TGTGCCAGCAGCCATACCTCAGAGACCCAGTACTTC CASSHTSETQYF
TRBJ1-1 NA TRBV4-3 16 NA TGCGCCAGCAGCCAAGATTGGTCCCAGGGGAGCGCTGAAGCTTTCTTT CASSQDWSQGSAEAFF
TRBJ2-1 NA TRBV6-1 14 NA TGTGCCAGCAGTTTCTGGGCTAGGTACAATGAGCAGTTCTTC CASSFWARYNEQFF
TRBJ2-3 few TRBV12-3/TRBV12-4 15 TRBD2 TGTGCCAGCAGCTTTAGCGGGGGTCGCACAGATACGCAGTATTTT CASSFSGGRTDTQYF
TRBJ1-6 NA TRBV9 17 NA TGTGCCAGCAGCGCAAACGATCCAGGGTCGTGGGGGTCACCCCTCCACTTT CASSANDPGSWGSPLHF
TRBJ1-1 few TRBV20-1 14 NA TGCAGTGCTAGTGCCGGGACCCTGGCCGGTGAAGCTTTCTTT CSASAGTLAGEAFF
TRBJ1-1 many TRBV7-9 15 NA TGTGCCAGCAAAGAATGGGACCGCTCGGGCACTGAAGCTTTCTTT CASKEWDRSGTEAFF
TRBJ2-1 NA TRBV12-3/TRBV12-4 15 NA TGTGCCAGCACCCCCGACGGAAGCTCCTGCAATGAGCAGTTCTTC CASTPDGSSCNEQFF
TRBJ2-5 few TRBV4-1 14 TRBD1 TGCGCCAGCAGCCCGTGGGACAGGGTCAGGACCCAGTACTTC CASSPWDRVRTQYF
TRBJ2-7 NA TRBV4-2 16 NA TGTGCCAGCAGCGAAACAACAGGGAGTGCTAGCTACGAGCAGTACTTC CASSETTGSASYEQYF
TRBJ1-6 many TRBV25-1 14 NA TGTGCCAGCAGCCCCGGGAGGTATAATTCACCCCTCCACTTT CASSPGRYNSPLHF
TRBJ2-1 few TRBV11-2 16 NA TGTGCCAGCAGCCCTATGGGGGCGAGCTCCTACAATGAGCAGTTCTTC CASSPMGASSYNEQFF
TRBJ2-6 many TRBV12-3/TRBV12-4 12 NA TGTGCCAGCAGCGCTGGGGCCAACGTCCTGACTTTC CASSAGANVLTF
TRBJ2-1 many TRBV7-2 16 NA TGTGCCAGCAGCTTAGCTTGGGCAGGGGCCTCTGATGAGCAGTTCTTC CASSLAWAGASDEQFF
TRBJ1-1 NA TRBV12-3/TRBV12-4 14 NA TGTGCCAGCAGTTTTTACAGGGCGAACACTGAAGCTTTCTTT CASSFYRANTEAFF
TRBJ2-2 many TRBV5-5 13 NA TGTGCCAGCAGCCCAGACCTTCCCGGGGAGCTGTTTTTT CASSPDLPGELFF
TRBJ1-1 many TRBV20-1 12 NA TGCAGTGCTATGGGGACCGCGACTGAAGCTTTCTTT CSAMGTATEAFF
TRBJ2-5 NA TRBV7-9 14 TRBD1 TGTGCCAGCAGCCCCGTGGACAGGGCAGAGACCCAGTACTTC CASSPVDRAETQYF